The 18 T cell receptor beta chains below all came from one sample that was sequenced in a study of cytomegalovirus exposure and HLA in healthy donors. The PCR made use of 60 Vbeta and 13 Jbeta primers. Produced via immunoSEQ multiplex PCR; TCRdb's table is partial and in-frame only. The sample contains 60,000 to 65,000 clones, roughly 70% of which appear only once. Sequencing was performed on PBMCs. These receptors all stem from a man between 50 and 59 years old in good health and CMV-seropositive.

This sequence joins TRBV10-2 and TRBJ1-1; D gene uncertain. This CDR3 contains 13 residues. V lost 6 bases to trimming and J lost 0 bases, with 8 bases between them. Germline V CDR1 and CDR2: WSHSY, SAAADI. The CDR3: CASSGLMNTEAFF. In DNA form, the CDR3 reads TGCGCCAGCAGCGGACTGATGAACACTGAAGCTTTCTTT.

Regarding this clone: The same CDR3 also results from other DNA sequences found in this sample. The gene calls are TRBV6-1 and TRBJ1-4; D is uncertain. In germline, CDR1 is MNHNS, CDR2 SASEGT. The CDR3 is made up of 17 amino acids. V was shortened by 0 bases and J by 3 bases, with 14 bases between the two germline ends. The CDR3 sequence is CASSEAREALSNEKLFF. The DNA of the CDR3 is TGTGCCAGCAGTGAAGCGCGGGAGGCCCTCTCTAATGAAAAACTGTTTTTT.

The J gene is TRBJ2-5, the V gene TRBV25-1; D may be TRBD1 (6 bases). Deletions cut 4 bases from V and 11 bases from J, with 20 bases between. The CDR3 extends over 14 amino acids. Germline assignment: CDR1 MGHDK and CDR2 SYGVNS. The CDR3 region is CASSGTGTTTKQYF. CDR3 DNA sequence: TGTGCCAGCAGTGGAACCGGGACAACTACGAAGCAGTACTTC.

This clone was seen only once. V is TRBV9 and J is TRBJ2-5, with a tentative D call TRBD2 (7 bases). This CDR3 comprises 14 residues. Trimming left V 5 bases short and J 5 bases short, with 16 bases between. From germline, CDR1 is SGDLS and CDR2 YYNGEE. DNA of the CDR3: TGTGCCAGCAGTCCGTCGGGGGGCGGGGAGACCCAGTACTTC. The encoded protein is CASSPSGGGETQYF.

This rearrangement joins TRBV28 to TRBJ2-7; 9 nucleotides match TRBD1. Germline CDR1 and CDR2: MDHEN and SYDVKM. The ends lost 8 bases at V and 1 base at J; junction bases unmatched: 6. The CDR3 is made up of 14 amino acids. The chain's CDR3 is CASSGQGRSYEQYF. As DNA, the CDR3 is TGTGCCAGCTCCGGACAGGGGCGTTCCTACGAGCAGTACTTC.

By proportion, this clone is large. V is TRBV5-1 and J is TRBJ2-7; D call uncertain. The V end lost 1 base, the J end lost 1 base, and 18 bases lay between the germline ends. Germline V gene lookup returns CDR1 SGHRS and CDR2 YFSETQ. This CDR3 is built from 17 residues. CDR3 amino acids: CASSLFPNTIPSYEQYF. The CDR3 DNA reads TGCGCCAGCAGCTTGTTCCCGAACACAATTCCGTCCTACGAGCAGTACTTC.

This clone was seen more than once but under ten times. The chain combines TRBV4-1 with TRBJ1-2; tentatively, D is TRBD1 (5 bases). The germline V gene has CDR1 MGHRA and CDR2 YSYEKL. This CDR3 region has 14 residues. V gave up 1 base and J gave up 5 bases, with 11 bases separating them. CDR3 sequence (DNA): TGCGCCAGCAGCCAAGCGTCAGGGTCATATGGCTACACCTTC. It translates to CASSQASGSYGYTF.

The chain has TRBV27 and TRBJ1-2, with D perhaps matching TRBD1 (5 bases). Germline assignment: CDR1 MNHEY and CDR2 SMNVEV (reference sequence). V lost 5 bases to trimming and J lost 2 bases, with 18 bases between them. This CDR3 spans 16 amino acids. The CDR3 DNA follows: TGTGCCAGCAGTCCACTGACAGAAGTTGAAAACTATGGCTACACCTTC. Its protein is CASSPLTEVENYGYTF.

Turning to this clone: At one end, the junction sequence differs from germline, possibly due to a read error. The gene calls are TRBV4-2 and TRBJ2-7; no firm D call. The CDR3 has 17 residues. The germline V gene has CDR1 LGHNA and CDR2 YNFKEQ. CDR3 sequence: CAGSQDLPLGSSYEQYF. For the CDR3, the DNA is TGTGCCGGCAGCCAAGATTTGCCACTCGGGTCTTCCTACGAGCAGTACTTC.

J is TRBJ2-3 and V is TRBV10-3; 10 bases are shared with TRBD2. The CDR3 extends over 14 amino acids. Trimming removed 7 bases from V and 5 bases from J; junction bases left unmatched: 6. Germline values: CDR1 ENHRY, CDR2 SYGVKD. Here the CDR3 reads CAIKSGGAEDTQYF. The CDR3 DNA is TGTGCCATCAAGAGCGGGGGGGCCGAAGATACGCAGTATTTT.

The rearrangement uses TRBV2 and TRBJ2-3; TRBD1 matches 7 bases. V was pared by 6 bases and J by 2 bases, with 14 bases of the junction left unmatched. The CDR3 contains 17 residues. The V gene's germline CDR1 is SNHLY and CDR2 FYNNEI. The CDR3 DNA follows: TGTGCCAGCAGCATACCACAGGGGTCCACGGCCACAGATACGCAGTATTTT. This translates into CASSIPQGSTATDTQYF.

The chain has TRBV9 and TRBJ1-2, with 8 positions matching TRBD1. With 2 bases clipped from V and 7 bases from J, the junction kept 7 bases outside the gene matches. CDR1 is SGDLS and CDR2 is YYNGEE in the germline V gene. The CDR3 is 14 residues long. The chain's CDR3 is CASSVARGPGGYTF. CDR3 DNA sequence: TGTGCCAGCAGCGTTGCCAGGGGGCCTGGTGGCTACACCTTC.

The chain has TRBV5-1 and TRBJ1-1, with a tentative D call TRBD1 (5 bases). V was pared by 0 bases and J by 1 base, with 10 bases between. The V gene's germline CDR1 is SGHRS and CDR2 YFSETQ. The CDR3 spans 15 residues. Here the CDR3 DNA reads TGCGCCAGCAGCTTGGATACAGGCCCGAACACTGAAGCTTTCTTT. Its translation is CASSLDTGPNTEAFF.

The chain is built from TRBV6-5 and TRBJ1-5; possibly TRBD1 for D (5 bases). Germline CDR1 reads MNHEY; CDR2 reads SVGAGI. CDR3 length: 15 amino acids. V shed 2 bases and J shed 5 bases, with 13 bases lying between them. CDR3 residues: CASSYGQGGDQPQHF. Written as DNA, the CDR3 is TGTGCCAGCAGTTACGGGCAGGGAGGGGATCAGCCCCAGCATTTT.

This chain links TRBV7-9 with TRBJ1-3, with 10 positions matching TRBD1. This CDR3 is 17 amino acids long. V trimming: 3 bases; J trimming: 2 bases; junction bases outside the gene matches: 7. Germline V gene data show CDR1 as SEHNR and CDR2 as FQNEAQ (reference sequence). CDR3 DNA: TGTGCCAGCAGCTTCCCCTTGACAGGGGGCACTGGAAACACCATATATTTT. Its protein is CASSFPLTGGTGNTIYF.

The chain links TRBV25-1 to TRBJ2-7, with TRBD1 matching over 7 bases. Germline loops: CDR1 MGHDK, CDR2 SYGVNS. The CDR3 has 13 amino acids. The J segment lost 3 bases and the V segment lost 6 bases, leaving 5 bases of the junction unmatched. The CDR3 sequence is CASRWGQNYEQYF. The CDR3 DNA follows: TGTGCCAGCAGGTGGGGACAGAACTACGAGCAGTACTTC.

The V call is TRBV4-1, the J call TRBJ1-4, with a tentative D call TRBD1 (5 bases). Per germline, CDR1 MGHRA and CDR2 YSYEKL. Trimming took off 1 base at V and 11 bases at J, with 17 bases between the two ends. The length of the CDR3 is 15 residues. The DNA of the CDR3 is TGCGCCAGCAGCCAAGTTGGGACCACCGGGGGGAAACTGTTTTTT. Translated, it gives CASSQVGTTGGKLFF.

This clone was detected once. The rearrangement uses TRBV4-1 and TRBJ1-5; TRBD1 agrees at 7 bases. The germline CDR1 and CDR2 sequences are MGHRA and YSYEKL. V lost 1 base and J lost 6; bases outside the gene matches: 3. The CDR3 is made up of 14 amino acids. CDR3 in DNA: TGCGCCAGCAGCCAAGGACAGGGAGCTCAGCCCCAGCATTTT. It codes for CASSQGQGAQPQHF.